This T cell receptor (beta chain) comes out of a study of PD-1 blockade in classical Hodgkin lymphoma. Study outcomes and limitations: Exclusion was the outcome for patients who began nivolumab under 1 year after ASCT. As was reported, newly diagnosed patients showed lower baseline TCR diversity than healthy donors did.

Every one of the patients relapsed after autologous stem cell transplantation (brentuximab vedotin exposure was variable). This clone was seen a few times. What it recognizes is unknown. TCRdb's copy holds only in-frame clones and misses some; the assay was immunoSEQ multiplex PCR. The sample includes about 11,000 clones, roughly three quarters of them seen just once. This receptor was taken from a human donor with classical Hodgkin lymphoma. The specimen was peripheral blood mononuclear cells (PBMCs), collected at baseline.

As DNA, the CDR3 is TGTGCCAGCAGCCAAGATGGCCCTTTGAGCGAGCAGTACTTC. Translating gives CASSQDGPLSEQYF. The J gene is TRBJ2-7, the V gene TRBV4-2, with D hard to call. Deletions cut 0 bases from V and 6 bases from J, with 12 bases between. CDR3 length: 14 amino acids. Germline lookup yields CDR1 LGHNA and CDR2 YNFKEQ.